One and the same sample provided the 2 T cell receptor beta chains below, sequenced in a study of shared clonotypes between healthy human individuals. The repertoire was sequenced with immunoSEQ multiplex PCR; TCRdb's copy has only in-frame clones and lacks some. The sample lists about 980,000 clones, 76% occurring once. The sequenced sample was memory CD4+ T cells sorted from blood. Specified subset: CD45RA-negative fraction. The source is a man in his late teens or twenties in good health.

The chain has TRBV9 and TRBJ2-7; 8 bases agree with TRBD2. The junction had 7 bases not matched to a gene; V was cut back by 3 bases and J by 5 bases. The germline V gene encodes CDR1 SGDLS and CDR2 YYNGEE. CDR3 length equals 14 residues. In nucleotides, the CDR3 is TGTGCCAGCAGCGCCGTAGCGGGGCGCGACGAGCAGTACTTC. Translated, it gives CASSAVAGRDEQYF.

The chain links TRBV9 to TRBJ2-7; 9 positions agree with TRBD2. This CDR3 region has 15 residues. J lost 8 bases, V lost 4 bases, and 13 bases had no gene match. Germline CDR1 SGDLS, CDR2 YYNGEE. In DNA form, the CDR3 reads TGTGCCAGCAGCCCCCGACCCTTAGCGGGAGAGAAGCAGTACTTC. Translated, it gives CASSPRPLAGEKQYF. The full variable domain, completed using reference TRBV9 and TRBJ2-7, is DSGVTQTPKHLITATGQRVTLRCSPRSGDLSVYWYQQSLDQGLQFLIQYYNGEERAKGNILERFSAQQFPDLHSELNLSSLELGDSALYFCASSPRPLAGEKQYFGPGTRLTVT.